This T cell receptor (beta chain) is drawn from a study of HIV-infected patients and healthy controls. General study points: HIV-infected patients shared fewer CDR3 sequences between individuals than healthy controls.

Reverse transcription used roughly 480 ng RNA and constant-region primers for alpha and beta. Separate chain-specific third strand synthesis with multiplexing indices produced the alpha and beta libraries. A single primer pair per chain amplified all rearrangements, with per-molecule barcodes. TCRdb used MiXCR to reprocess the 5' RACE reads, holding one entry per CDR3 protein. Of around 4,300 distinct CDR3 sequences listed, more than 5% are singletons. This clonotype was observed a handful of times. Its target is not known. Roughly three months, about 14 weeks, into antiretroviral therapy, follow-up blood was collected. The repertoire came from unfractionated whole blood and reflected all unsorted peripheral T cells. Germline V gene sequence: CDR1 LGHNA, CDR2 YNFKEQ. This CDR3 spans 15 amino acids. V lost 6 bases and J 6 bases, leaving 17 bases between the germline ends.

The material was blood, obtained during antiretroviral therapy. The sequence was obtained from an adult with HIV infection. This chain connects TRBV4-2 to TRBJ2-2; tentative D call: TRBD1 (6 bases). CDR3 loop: CASRLGVPGAGELFF. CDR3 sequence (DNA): TGTGCCAGCAGGCTCGGGGTCCCAGGGGCCGGGGAGCTGTTTTTT.